The clone carrying this T cell receptor beta chain was seen only a few times. Its antigen is still unknown. The data originate from a study of response to subunit inactivated influenza vaccine. V was pared by 5 bases and J by 4 bases, with 20 bases between. The CDR3 extends over 16 amino acids. Germline V gene lookup returns CDR1 SGHTA and CDR2 FQGNSA. Regarding the study as a whole: New T cells are recruited in small numbers by each seasonal influenza vaccination, according to the authors' suggestion.

TCRdb independently ran MiXCR on the RT-PCR reads; one entry per CDR3 protein. The sample holds about 180,000 distinct CDR3 sequences, 7.5% to 10% seen once. This TCR came from a man in his forties or fifties who received an inactivated influenza vaccine. The chain has TRBV7-2 and TRBJ2-5, with D perhaps TRBD2 (6 bases). The starting material was non-naive T cells sorted from PBMCs, obtained on the day of vaccination. This CDR3 reads CASSPWRPGALETQYF. In nucleotides, the CDR3 is TGTGCCAGCAGCCCATGGCGACCGGGAGCGTTAGAGACCCAGTACTTC.